This TCR beta chain originates from a study of T cells after yellow fever vaccination. TCRdb recomputed calls from the 5' RACE reads with MiXCR, one row per CDR3 protein. The table lists fewer than 450,000 distinct CDR3 sequences, approximately 3.9% of them singletons. The CDR3 contains 15 residues. CDR1 is LGHNA and CDR2 is YSLEER in the germline V gene. Trimming removed 4 bases from V and 4 bases from J; junction bases left unmatched: 6. The starting material was PBMCs, obtained 5 days after the yellow fever booster vaccination. The chain is built from TRBV4-3 and TRBJ2-3, with 9 bases fitting TRBD2. This clonotype was sampled from a young man who received the YFV17D yellow fever vaccine. The CDR3 is CASSPAGGPSDTQYF. The CDR3, as DNA: TGCGCCAGCAGCCCCGCGGGGGGGCCCTCAGATACGCAGTATTTT.